The subject of this entry is one T cell receptor (beta chain). The antigen remains undetermined. The CDR3 sequence is 14 residues long. CDR1 and CDR2 from the germline V gene are SGDLS and YYNGEE. The ends were cut back, 2 bases at V and 3 bases at J, with 8 bases in the middle. Clones were read by immunoSEQ multiplex PCR, and TCRdb kept only the in-frame ones, dropping some. The profile covers about 1.1 million clones, with around 82% appearing a single time and roughly 0.62% taken by the ten largest. This sample was taken from a study of shared clonotypes between healthy human individuals. Across the whole study: A few men and a couple of women, aged 18 to 49, were donors.

Whole-study findings and limits: Rarefaction analysis demonstrated incomplete sorted-subset sequencing notwithstanding large depth.

This receptor was taken from a man younger than 30 in good health. Some clones in this sample may be carry-over from other donors' samples. The material sequenced was memory CD4+ T cells from PBMCs. Regarding subset: CD45RA-negative fraction. The chain joins TRBV9 to TRBJ2-2; perhaps TRBD1 as D (5 bases). The CDR3 DNA follows: TGTGCCAGCAGCGTCCTCAGGGACACCGGGGAGCTGTTTTTT. Encoded protein: CASSVLRDTGELFF.